This T cell receptor beta chain was identified in a study of cytotoxic CD8 clonotypes in ibrutinib-treated CLL. The protocol was immunoSEQ multiplex PCR, while the TCRdb copy is restricted to in-frame clones and leaves out a portion. The sample records 160,000 or so clones, around nine tenths being singletons. About this clone: Its antigen is undetermined.

CDR3 size: 13 residues. V gave up 5 bases and J gave up 4 bases; unmatched junction bases: 3. Germline CDR1 is SEHNR and CDR2 is FQNEAQ (reference sequence). The study's findings and limits: Clonality grew at ibrutinib response; at progression, it decreased back toward baseline.

This chain uses TRBV7-9 with TRBJ1-2, with TRBD1 matching 8 bases. This receptor was obtained from a human donor with chronic lymphocytic leukemia. This specimen consisted of PBMCs, obtained at disease progression, from a patient treated with ibrutinib. The CDR3 loop is CASSLGQGYGYTF. CDR3 coding DNA: TGTGCCAGCAGCCTCGGACAGGGCTATGGCTACACCTTC.